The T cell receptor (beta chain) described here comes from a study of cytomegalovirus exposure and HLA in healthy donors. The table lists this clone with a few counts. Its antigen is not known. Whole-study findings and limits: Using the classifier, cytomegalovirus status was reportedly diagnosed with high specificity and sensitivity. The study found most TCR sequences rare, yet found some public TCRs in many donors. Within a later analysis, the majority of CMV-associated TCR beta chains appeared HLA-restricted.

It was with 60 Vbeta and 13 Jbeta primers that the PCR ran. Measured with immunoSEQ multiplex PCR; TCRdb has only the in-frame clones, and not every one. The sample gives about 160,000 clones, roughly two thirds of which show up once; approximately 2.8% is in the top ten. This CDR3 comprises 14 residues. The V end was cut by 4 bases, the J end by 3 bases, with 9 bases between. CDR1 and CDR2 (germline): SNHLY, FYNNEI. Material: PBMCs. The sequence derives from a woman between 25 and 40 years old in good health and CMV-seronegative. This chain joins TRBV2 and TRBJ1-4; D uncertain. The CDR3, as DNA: TGTGCCAGCAGTGGCGGCGGCTCTAATGAAAAACTGTTTTTT. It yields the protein CASSGGGSNEKLFF.